The source of this T cell receptor beta chain is a study of shared clonotypes between healthy human individuals. Study-level results: Although depth was large, rarefaction showed that sequencing of the sorted subsets was incomplete. Donor scarcity curtailed the genetic and exposure-history diversity represented herein. A handful of donors showed sharing of about 4.7% of naive CD4 clonotypes.

Germline V gene sequence: CDR1 SGHAT, CDR2 FQDESV (reference sequence). The length of the CDR3 is 15 residues. V was shortened by 5 bases and J by 7 bases, with 20 bases between the two germline ends. Here immunoSEQ multiplex PCR was the method, and the copy in TCRdb shows in-frame clones only, minus some. This sample has around 1.6 million clones, with 98% found just once. This clone was seen only once. Its antigen is as yet unknown. Sequenced material: naive CD4+ T cells sorted from blood. This sample's subset: CD45RA+ positively selected. The receptor comes from a man aged 25-45 years in good health. This rearrangement joins TRBV11-1 to TRBJ1-2, with D perhaps matching TRBD1 (5 bases). The CDR3 nucleotides are TGTGCCAGCAGCCCCCTGGGGGGGTTAAAATCTGGCTACACCTTC. This sequence encodes CASSPLGGLKSGYTF.